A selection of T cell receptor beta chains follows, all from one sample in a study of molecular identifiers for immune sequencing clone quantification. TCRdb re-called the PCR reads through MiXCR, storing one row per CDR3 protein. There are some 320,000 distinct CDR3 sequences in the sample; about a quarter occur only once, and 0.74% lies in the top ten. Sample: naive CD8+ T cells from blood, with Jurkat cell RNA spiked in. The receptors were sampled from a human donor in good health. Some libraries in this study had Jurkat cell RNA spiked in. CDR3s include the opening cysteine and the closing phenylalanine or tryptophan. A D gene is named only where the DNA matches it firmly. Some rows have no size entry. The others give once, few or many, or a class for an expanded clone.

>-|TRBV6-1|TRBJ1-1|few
CASSEASGLSLGITEAFF
TGTGCCAGCAGTGAAGCTTCTGGTTTATCTTTAGGGATCACTGAAGCTTTCTTT
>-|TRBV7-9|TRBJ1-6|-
CASSLSARPPLHF
TGTGCCAGCAGCTTATCCGCCCGACCACCCCTCCACTTT
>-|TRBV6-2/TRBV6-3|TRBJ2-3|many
CASSYSGRSTDTQYF
TGTGCCAGCAGTTACTCAGGGCGCTCCACAGATACGCAGTATTTT
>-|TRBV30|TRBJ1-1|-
CAWSVGLNGAFF
TGTGCCTGGAGTGTGGGCCTAAACGGAGCTTTCTTT
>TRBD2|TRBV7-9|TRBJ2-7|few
CASSHGLAGAYEQYF
TGTGCCAGCAGCCACGGCCTAGCGGGCGCCTACGAGCAGTACTTC
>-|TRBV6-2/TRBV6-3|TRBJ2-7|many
CASSYHPGNEQYF
TGTGCCAGCAGTTATCATCCGGGTAACGAGCAGTACTTC
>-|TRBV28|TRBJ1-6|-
CASSRTGGNLSPLHF
TGTGCCAGCAGTCGCACGGGGGGCAATTTATCACCCCTCCACTTT
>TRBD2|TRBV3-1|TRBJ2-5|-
CASSHRLAGGFETQYF
TGTGCCAGCAGCCATCGATTAGCGGGAGGATTTGAGACCCAGTACTTC
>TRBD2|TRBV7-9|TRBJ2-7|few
CASSEPAGGHEQYF
TGTGCCAGCAGCGAGCCAGCGGGAGGGCATGAGCAGTACTTC
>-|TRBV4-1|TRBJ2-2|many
CASSQEEQYTGELFF
TGCGCCAGCAGCCAAGAGGAACAGTACACCGGGGAGCTGTTTTTT
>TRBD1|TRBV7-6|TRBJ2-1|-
CASGAGTGGNEQFF
TGTGCCAGCGGGGCCGGGACAGGGGGTAATGAGCAGTTCTTC
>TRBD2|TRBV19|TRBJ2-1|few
CASSPSQRGVYNEQFF
TGTGCCAGTAGCCCCTCTCAGCGGGGGGTTTACAATGAGCAGTTCTTC
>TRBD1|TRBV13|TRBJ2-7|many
CASSLGQINSYEQYF
TGTGCCAGCAGCTTGGGACAGATTAACTCCTACGAGCAGTACTTC
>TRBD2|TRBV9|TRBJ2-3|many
CASSAAGAGATDTQYF
TGTGCCAGCAGCGCCGCCGGAGCGGGGGCCACAGATACGCAGTATTTT
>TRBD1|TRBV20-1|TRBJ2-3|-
CSAAGTGFGTDTQYF
TGCAGTGCTGCCGGGACAGGGTTTGGCACAGATACGCAGTATTTT
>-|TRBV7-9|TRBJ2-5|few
CASSFPGLSGETQYF
TGTGCCAGCAGCTTCCCGGGACTCTCGGGCGAGACCCAGTACTTC
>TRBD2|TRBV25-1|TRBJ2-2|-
CASSGGLVGELFF
TGTGCCAGCAGTGGGGGACTAGTCGGGGAGCTGTTTTTT
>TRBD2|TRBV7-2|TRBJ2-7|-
CARSLLGGRAYEQYF
TGTGCCCGCAGCTTACTTGGCGGGAGAGCCTACGAGCAGTACTTC
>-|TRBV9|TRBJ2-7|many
CASSPTRAAYEQYF
TGTGCCAGCAGCCCCACTAGGGCAGCCTACGAGCAGTACTTC
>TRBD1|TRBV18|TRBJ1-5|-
CASSPTTGGNQPQRF
TGTGCCAGCTCACCAACGACAGGGGGCAATCAGCCCCAGCGTTTT
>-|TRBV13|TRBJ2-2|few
CASSFFSSNTGELFF
TGTGCCAGCAGCTTTTTCAGTAGTAACACCGGGGAGCTGTTTTTT
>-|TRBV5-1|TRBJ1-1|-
CASEGDQDTEAFF
TGCGCCAGCGAGGGGGACCAAGACACTGAAGCTTTCTTT
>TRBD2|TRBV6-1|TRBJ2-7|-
CASSEALSGGSYEQYF
TGTGCCAGCAGTGAAGCGCTTAGCGGGGGCTCCTACGAGCAGTACTTC
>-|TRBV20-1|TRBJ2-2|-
CSATLTGELFF
TGCAGTGCGACCCTTACCGGGGAGCTGTTTTTT
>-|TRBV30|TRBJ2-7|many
CAWSPTSLNSYEQYF
TGTGCCTGGAGCCCAACTAGCCTAAATTCCTACGAGCAGTACTTC
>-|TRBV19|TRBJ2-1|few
CASSKDLSWDNEQFF
TGTGCCAGTAGCAAAGATCTGAGTTGGGACAATGAGCAGTTCTTC
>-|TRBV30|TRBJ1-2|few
CAWSFDGGWGSNYGYTF
TGTGCCTGGAGTTTCGATGGGGGCTGGGGTTCTAACTATGGCTACACCTTC
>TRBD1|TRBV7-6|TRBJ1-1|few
CASSLAMGTEVEAFF
TGTGCCAGCAGCTTAGCGATGGGGACAGAAGTTGAAGCTTTCTTT
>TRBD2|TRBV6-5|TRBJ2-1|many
CASSYSGLEATEQFF
TGTGCCAGCAGTTACTCGGGACTAGAAGCGACTGAGCAGTTCTTC
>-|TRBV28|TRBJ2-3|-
CASSLERGITDTQYF
TGTGCCAGCAGTTTAGAGAGGGGAATCACAGATACGCAGTATTTT
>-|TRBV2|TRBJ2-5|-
CASSEAGLEQETQYF
TGTGCCAGCAGTGAAGCCGGACTCGAACAAGAGACCCAGTACTTC
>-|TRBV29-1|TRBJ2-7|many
CSVEGRLDGRGKNEQYF
TGCAGCGTTGAAGGGAGGTTAGACGGGAGAGGGAAGAACGAGCAGTACTTC
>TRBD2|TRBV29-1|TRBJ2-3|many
CSVVAWLITSGLPDTQYF
TGCAGCGTTGTTGCGTGGCTGATAACTAGCGGGTTGCCAGATACGCAGTATTTT
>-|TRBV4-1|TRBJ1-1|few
CASSQDPAGPEAFF
TGCGCCAGCAGCCAAGATCCGGCAGGCCCTGAAGCTTTCTTT
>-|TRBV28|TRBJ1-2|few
CASSPPQATLNYGYTF
TGTGCCAGCAGTCCCCCCCAGGCAACTCTAAACTATGGCTACACCTTC
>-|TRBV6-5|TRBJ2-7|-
CTSSSSLLGEQYF
TGTACCAGCAGTTCAAGCCTCTTGGGCGAGCAGTACTTC
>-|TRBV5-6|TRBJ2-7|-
CASSLELARTYEQYF
TGTGCCAGCAGCTTGGAGCTAGCGCGGACCTACGAGCAGTACTTC
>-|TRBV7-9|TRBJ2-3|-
CASTPGGATDTQYF
TGTGCCAGCACCCCTGGGGGGGCCACAGATACGCAGTATTTT
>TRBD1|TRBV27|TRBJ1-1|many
CASSAGQATEAFF
TGTGCCAGCAGCGCTGGACAGGCCACTGAAGCTTTCTTT
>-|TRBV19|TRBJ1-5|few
CASRAGGGQPQRF
TGTGCCAGTAGGGCGGGGGGTGGTCAGCCCCAGCGTTTT
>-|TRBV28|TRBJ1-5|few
CASITRRGGNQPQHF
TGTGCCAGCATCACCCGGAGGGGGGGCAATCAGCCCCAGCATTTT
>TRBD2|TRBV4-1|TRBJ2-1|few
CASSWTSGSSNEQFF
TGCGCCAGCAGCTGGACTAGCGGGAGTAGTAATGAGCAGTTCTTC
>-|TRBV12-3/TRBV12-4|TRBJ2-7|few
CASRGTVNSYEQYF
TGTGCCAGCAGGGGGACGGTGAACTCCTACGAGCAGTACTTC
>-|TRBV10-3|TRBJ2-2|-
CAIKEHTNTGALFF
TGTGCCATCAAGGAACACACGAACACCGGGGCGCTGTTTTTT
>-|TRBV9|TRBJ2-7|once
CASSVAGEGLAEQSF
TGTGCCAGCAGCGTAGCAGGGGAGGGCCTAGCCGAGCAGTCCTTC
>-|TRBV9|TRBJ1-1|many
CASGPPRGEAFF
TGTGCCAGCGGACCTCCACGGGGTGAAGCTTTCTTT
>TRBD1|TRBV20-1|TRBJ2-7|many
CSARPRDRPYEQYF
TGCAGTGCTAGGCCTAGGGACAGACCCTACGAGCAGTACTTC
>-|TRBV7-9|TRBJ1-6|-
CASSLLVSKGAPLHF
TGTGCCAGCAGCTTACTTGTCTCAAAGGGAGCACCCCTCCACTTT
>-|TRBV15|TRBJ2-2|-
CATSTYRTGELFF
TGTGCCACCAGCACTTACCGCACCGGGGAGCTGTTTTTT
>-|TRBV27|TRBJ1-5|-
CASSFAGENQPQHF
TGTGCCAGCAGTTTTGCAGGAGAGAATCAGCCCCAGCATTTT
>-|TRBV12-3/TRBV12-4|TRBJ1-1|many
CASSRDGVNTEAFF
TGTGCCAGCAGTCGGGACGGAGTGAACACTGAAGCTTTCTTT
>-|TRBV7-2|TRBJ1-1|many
CASSLFLGHENTEAFF
TGTGCCAGCAGCTTATTCTTGGGACATGAGAACACTGAAGCTTTCTTT
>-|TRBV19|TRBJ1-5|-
CASSYGEYSNQPQHF
TGTGCCAGTAGTTACGGGGAGTATAGCAATCAGCCCCAGCATTTT
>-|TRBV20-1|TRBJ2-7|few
CSARGQAGLSYEQYF
TGCAGTGCTAGAGGACAAGCGGGTCTCTCCTACGAGCAGTACTTC
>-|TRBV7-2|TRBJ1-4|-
CASISDPNEKLFF
TGTGCCAGCATCTCCGACCCTAATGAAAAACTGTTTTTT
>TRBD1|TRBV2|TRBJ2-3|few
CASIPQGEDTQYF
TGTGCCAGCATTCCTCAGGGGGAAGATACGCAGTATTTT
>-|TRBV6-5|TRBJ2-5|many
CASSSEAETQYF
TGTGCCAGCAGTTCAGAAGCGGAGACCCAGTACTTC
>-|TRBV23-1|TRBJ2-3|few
CASSLHGPTDTQYF
TGCGCCAGCAGTCTCCATGGGCCCACAGATACGCAGTATTTT
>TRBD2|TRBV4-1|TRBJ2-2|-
CASSQVLAGHPTNTGELFF
TGCGCCAGCAGCCAAGTCTTAGCGGGACACCCGACGAACACCGGGGAGCTGTTTTTT
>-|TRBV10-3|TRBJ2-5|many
CASGQPQETQYF
TGTGCCAGCGGACAGCCCCAAGAGACCCAGTACTTC